Shown below are 19 T cell receptor beta chains from a single sample sequenced in a study of OX40 agonist ivuxolimab in advanced cancers. Library construction relied on the immunoSEQ multiplex PCR assay. Entries here come from immuneACCESS through TCRdb and include only in-frame sequences with V and J called. Some clones fail to appear in such tables; in the studies checked, an unresolved V gene covers under half of the shortfall, and the cause of the remainder is unknown. The sample table records about 55,000 clones; about 90% of these occur just once. About 7% of the sample comes from the top ten. Specimen: CD4+ or CD8+ T cells sorted from blood, collected in a trial of the OX40 agonist ivuxolimab. Receptors were obtained from an adult with an advanced solid tumor such as melanoma, head and neck, liver or kidney cancer.

The chain uses TRBV11-2 and TRBJ1-3; D perhaps matches TRBD1 (6 bases). The CDR3 spans 15 residues. V was pared by 1 base and J by 2 bases, with 9 bases between. The germline V gene has CDR1 SGHAT and CDR2 FQNNGV. This chain's CDR3 is CASSLGGQTGNTIYF. The CDR3 DNA reads as TGTGCCAGCAGCTTAGGGGGACAAACTGGAAACACCATATATTTT. The full variable domain, its missing parts supplied by reference TRBV11-2 and TRBJ1-3, is EAGVAQSPRYKIIEKRQSVAFWCNPISGHATLYWYQQILGQGPKLLIQFQNNGVVDDSQLPKDRFSAERLKGVDSTLKIQPAKLEDSAVYLCASSLGGQTGNTIYFGEGSWLTVV.

J is TRBJ2-5 and V is TRBV5-1; TRBD1 matches 7 bases. V shed 4 bases, J shed 3 bases, and the junction held 3 bases outside the gene matches. CDR1 SGHRS and CDR2 YFSETQ come from the germline V gene. The CDR3 totals 13 residues. The CDR3 sequence: CASSPGTEETQYF. CDR3 nucleotide sequence: TGCGCCAGCAGCCCAGGGACAGAAGAGACCCAGTACTTC.

The rearrangement links TRBV9 to TRBJ2-1; 10 nucleotides align to TRBD2. Germline CDR1 SGDLS, CDR2 YYNGEE. Trimming removed 4 bases from V and 3 bases from J; junction bases left unmatched: 19. The length of the CDR3 is 20 residues. The CDR3 protein is CASSPSSEREGLRDYNEQFF. CDR3 coding DNA: TGTGCCAGCAGCCCCTCGAGCGAGCGGGAGGGCCTGAGGGACTACAATGAGCAGTTCTTC. Complete variable domain (other parts from reference TRBV9 and TRBJ2-1): DSGVTQTPKHLITATGQRVTLRCSPRSGDLSVYWYQQSLDQGLQFLIQYYNGEERAKGNILERFSAQQFPDLHSELNLSSLELGDSALYFCASSPSSEREGLRDYNEQFFGPGTRLTVL.

The gene calls are TRBV11-2 and TRBJ2-4, with D hard to call. This CDR3 is 11 amino acids long. Germline CDR1 SGHAT, CDR2 FQNNGV. V was clipped by 5 bases and J by 9 bases, with 8 bases between them. CDR3 sequence reads: CASSNALIQYF. CDR3 sequence (DNA): TGTGCCAGCAGCAACGCCCTCATTCAGTACTTC. Full variable domain (rest looked up from reference TRBV11-2 and TRBJ2-4): EAGVAQSPRYKIIEKRQSVAFWCNPISGHATLYWYQQILGQGPKLLIQFQNNGVVDDSQLPKDRFSAERLKGVDSTLKIQPAKLEDSAVYLCASSNALIQYFGAGTRLSVL.

The chain carries TRBV11-2 and TRBJ2-7; possible D gene TRBD2, 6 bases. With 5 bases removed from V and 1 base from J, the gap between germline ends came to 15 bases. CDR3 size: 15 residues. Germline CDR1 SGHAT, CDR2 FQNNGV. The CDR3 region is CASSPPHRGSYEQYF. In nucleotides, the CDR3 is TGTGCCAGCAGCCCTCCCCACCGGGGGTCCTACGAGCAGTACTTC.

The V call is TRBV5-1, the J call TRBJ2-5; 7 bases agree with TRBD2. Trimming removed 0 bases from V and 5 bases from J; junction bases left unmatched: 7. Germline lookup yields CDR1 SGHRS and CDR2 YFSETQ. This CDR3 is 15 amino acids long. The CDR3 sequence: CASSLGGLGGETQYF. The CDR3, as DNA: TGCGCCAGCAGCTTGGGCGGCCTCGGGGGGGAGACCCAGTACTTC. The variable domain in full, with the rest retrieved from reference TRBV5-1 and TRBJ2-5, is KAGVTQTPRYLIKTRGQQVTLSCSPISGHRSVSWYQQTPGQGLQFLFEYFSETQRNKGNFPGRFSGRQFSNSRSEMNVSTLELGDSALYLCASSLGGLGGETQYFGPGTRLLVL.

The rearrangement links TRBV6-1 to TRBJ1-2; D is perhaps TRBD1 (5 bases). This CDR3 is built from 13 residues. Germline V lookup: CDR1 MNHNS, CDR2 SASEGT. Trimming left V 4 bases short and J 2 bases short, with 8 bases between. The CDR3 coding sequence is TGTGCCAGCAGTGGGACACGCAACTATGGCTACACCTTC. As protein: CASSGTRNYGYTF.

V is TRBV29-1 and J is TRBJ1-2, with TRBD1 identical over 8 bases. There are 14 residues in the CDR3. J was trimmed by 1 base and V by 5 bases; bases with no gene match: 6. Germline CDR1 reads SQVTM; CDR2 reads ANQGSEA. CDR3 DNA sequence: TGCAGCGTTCTTGGACAGGGCGTTAACTATGGCTACACCTTC. It is translated as CSVLGQGVNYGYTF.

The chain joins TRBV23-1 to TRBJ2-7; D remains unclear. TRBV23-1 falls under the ORF class, with uncertain function. CDR3 length: 14 amino acids. Trimming left V 8 bases short and J 5 bases short, with 19 bases between. The CDR3 loop reads CASYLAIIYNEQYF. Here the CDR3 DNA reads TGCGCCAGCTACCTGGCTATAATATACAACGAGCAGTACTTC.

This chain uses TRBV5-1 with TRBJ2-5; 11 nucleotides agree with TRBD2. The CDR3 consists of 15 residues. Trimming removed 4 bases from V and 3 bases from J; junction bases left unmatched: 5. Germline CDR1 reads SGHRS; CDR2 reads YFSETQ. The CDR3 nucleotides are TGCGCCAGCAGCCCCCAGGGACTAGCGGAAGAGACCCAGTACTTC. Translated, it gives CASSPQGLAEETQYF. Supplemented by reference TRBV5-1 and TRBJ2-5, the full variable domain reads KAGVTQTPRYLIKTRGQQVTLSCSPISGHRSVSWYQQTPGQGLQFLFEYFSETQRNKGNFPGRFSGRQFSNSRSEMNVSTLELGDSALYLCASSPQGLAEETQYFGPGTRLLVL.

CDR3: CASSSTMLRVTTEAFF. The CDR3 nucleotides are TGTGCCAGCAGCTCCACGATGCTGAGGGTTACCACTGAAGCTTTCTTT. V gene TRBV7-8 combines with J gene TRBJ1-1; D is unclear. The germline V gene has CDR1 SGHVS and CDR2 FQNEAQ. V lost 4 bases and J lost 4, with 19 bases in between. This CDR3 comprises 16 residues. The complete variable domain, with remaining parts taken from reference TRBV7-8 and TRBJ1-1, reads GAGVSQSPRYKVAKRGQDVALRCDPISGHVSLFWYQQALGQGPEFLTYFQNEAQLDKSGLPSDRFFAERPEGSVSTLKIQRTQQEDSAVYLCASSSTMLRVTTEAFFGQGTRLTVV.

The chain uses TRBV27 and TRBJ2-5; D perhaps matches TRBD1 (6 bases). Germline V lookup: CDR1 MNHEY, CDR2 SMNVEV (reference sequence). This CDR3 region has 14 residues. V shed 8 bases and J shed 3 bases, with 16 bases lying between them. In DNA, the CDR3 is TGTGCCAGCCGAAACTGGGCAGGGGAAGAGACCCAGTACTTC. Translating gives CASRNWAGEETQYF.

This clone has only a few counts. The V and J genes are TRBV7-2 and TRBJ1-5; 9 bases align to TRBD1. The CDR3 consists of 14 residues. V was clipped by 5 bases and J by 8 bases; unmatched bases: 7. From germline, CDR1 is SGHTA and CDR2 FQGNSA. The CDR3 region is CASSLPGQGKPQHF. In nucleotides, the CDR3 is TGTGCCAGCAGCCTACCGGGACAGGGTAAGCCCCAGCATTTT.

The chain employs TRBV15 and TRBJ2-7; tentative D call: TRBD1 (6 bases). CDR1 is LNHNV, CDR2 YYDKDF, per germline (reference sequence). The CDR3 has 13 residues. V lost 3 bases, J lost 1 base, and 7 bases lay in between. The DNA of the CDR3 is TGTGCCACCAGCAGGGACAGATCCTACGAGCAGTACTTC. The encoded protein is CATSRDRSYEQYF.

This sequence joins TRBV5-1 and TRBJ2-3; 8 nucleotides agree with TRBD1. Germline V gene sequence: CDR1 SGHRS, CDR2 YFSETQ. The CDR3 totals 16 residues. Trimming took 3 bases from V and 5 from J; bases not matched to a gene: 11. CDR3 residues: CASSSGTGLSGDTQYF. CDR3 DNA sequence: TGCGCCAGCAGCTCCGGGACAGGTCTTTCTGGAGATACGCAGTATTTT.

This chain uses TRBV4-1 with TRBJ1-1, with D unresolved. The CDR3 covers 14 residues. V was cut by 6 bases and J by 0 bases, with 11 bases left in between. CDR1 MGHRA and CDR2 YSYEKL come from the germline V gene. The CDR3 loop is CASRGVLMNTEAFF. The CDR3 coding sequence is TGCGCCAGCAGAGGAGTTCTCATGAACACTGAAGCTTTCTTT.

The V and J genes are TRBV28 and TRBJ2-7; either TRBD1 or TRBD2 may fit D (5 bases each). Trimming pared 7 bases from V and 2 bases from J, leaving 12 bases between. The V gene's germline CDR1 is MDHEN and CDR2 SYDVKM. The CDR3 is 13 amino acids. The CDR3 nucleotides read TGTGCCAGCAACAAGGGGACCACCTACGAGCAGTACTTC. It encodes CASNKGTTYEQYF.

This chain joins TRBV11-2 and TRBJ2-1, with a weak D call TRBD1 (6 bases). The germline CDR1 and CDR2 sequences are SGHAT and FQNNGV. With 4 bases removed from V and 7 bases from J, the gap between germline ends came to 17 bases. This CDR3 has 15 residues. The CDR3 sequence is CASSSLRGVGNEQFF. CDR3 bases: TGTGCCAGCAGCTCACTCAGGGGTGTGGGGAATGAGCAGTTCTTC.

The chain uses TRBV5-1 and TRBJ1-1, with D perhaps matching TRBD1 (5 bases). This CDR3 is built from 13 residues. The germline V gene has CDR1 SGHRS and CDR2 YFSETQ. V was pared by 4 bases and J by 1 base, with 8 bases between. CDR3 coding DNA: TGCGCCAGCAGCCCAGGGACGAACACTGAAGCTTTCTTT. Its protein is CASSPGTNTEAFF.